The 18 T cell receptor beta chains below were found in one sample sequenced in a study of CD8 T cells in ankylosing spondylitis. Notes on the study in general: A motif of 7 to 9 highly homologous TCR beta variants was seen as apparently characteristic of ankylosing spondylitis blood.

TCRdb used MiXCR to reprocess the 5' RACE reads, holding one entry per CDR3 protein. This sample has a few hundred thousand distinct CDR3 sequences, with 20% to 25% found just once. Antigens for these TCRs are unknown. Sequences were obtained from blood, either unsorted or a sorted T cell fraction (not recorded which). Receptor source: a male donor with ankylosing spondylitis.

The chain has TRBV11-2 and TRBJ2-5; possibly TRBD2 for D (7 bases). This CDR3 is built from 15 residues. Trimming took 1 base from V and 7 from J, leaving 16 bases between them. Germline values: CDR1 SGHAT, CDR2 FQNNGV. The DNA of the CDR3 is TGTGCCAGCAGCTTAGTCGGCGGGGGCCGGTCGACCCAGTACTTC. The encoded protein is CASSLVGGGRSTQYF.

The chain recombines TRBV20-1 with TRBJ2-7; perhaps TRBD2 as D (6 bases). V was shortened by 5 bases and J by 3 bases, with 20 bases between the two germline ends. This CDR3 comprises 15 residues. Germline V gives CDR1 DFQATT, CDR2 SNEGSKA (reference sequence). The CDR3 reads CSAARLLARSYEQYF. CDR3 sequence (DNA): TGCAGTGCTGCTCGACTTCTAGCGAGAAGCTACGAGCAGTACTTC.

This clonotype showed up just a few times. The gene calls are TRBV18 and TRBJ2-5; the D is unclear. The germline CDR1 and CDR2 sequences are KGHSH and LQKENI. Trimming took 1 base from V and 2 from J, leaving 14 bases between them. The CDR3 has 16 residues. As DNA, the CDR3 is TGTGCCAGCTCACCACTAAATCAGGACGTGCAAGAGACCCAGTACTTC. Its protein product is CASSPLNQDVQETQYF.

The V call is TRBV30, the J call TRBJ2-1; D is unresolved. Germline V gives CDR1 GTSNPN, CDR2 SVGIG (reference sequence). V lost 1 base to trimming and J lost 7 bases, with 5 bases between them. The CDR3 is 11 residues long. CDR3 protein: CAWSDWNEQFF. The CDR3, as DNA: TGTGCCTGGAGTGATTGGAATGAGCAGTTCTTC.

This clonotype came up many times. The chain joins TRBV7-9 to TRBJ2-7; TRBD1 matches 9 bases. This CDR3 has 13 residues. J was trimmed by 5 bases and V by 3 bases; bases with no gene match: 2. CDR1 SEHNR and CDR2 FQNEAQ come from the germline V gene (reference sequence). The CDR3 sequence is CASSLNRGHEQYF. The DNA for the CDR3 is TGTGCCAGCAGCTTGAACAGGGGGCACGAGCAGTACTTC. The variable domain in full, with the rest retrieved from reference TRBV7-9 and TRBJ2-7, is DTGVSQNPRHKITKRGQNVTFRCDPISEHNRLYWYRQTLGQGPEFLTYFQNEAQLEKSRLLSDRFSAERPKGSFSTLEIQRTEQGDSAMYLCASSLNRGHEQYFGPGTRLTVT.

This clonotype came up a few times. The chain joins TRBV2 to TRBJ2-2, with D perhaps assigned TRBD1 or TRBD2 (5 bases each). This CDR3 is 14 amino acids long. V shed 11 bases and J shed 1 base, with 14 bases lying between them. Germline V gives CDR1 SNHLY, CDR2 FYNNEI. The CDR3 here is CAGRDHLNTGELFF. CDR3 nucleotide sequence: TGTGCCGGCCGGGACCACCTGAACACCGGGGAGCTGTTTTTT.

This clonotype was picked up many times. The V call is TRBV6-1, the J call TRBJ1-6; D may be TRBD1 (5 bases). This CDR3 comprises 13 residues. V was trimmed by 6 bases and J by 8 bases, leaving 11 bases between them. Germline CDR1 MNHNS, CDR2 SASEGT. The CDR3 bases are TGTGCCAGCAGACGCGGGGCGGATTCACCCCTCCACTTT. Protein: CASRRGADSPLHF.

Only a few counts were recorded for this clonotype. The V call is TRBV6-6, the J call TRBJ2-5, with no clear D. V was shortened by 6 bases and J by 5 bases, with 10 bases between the two germline ends. The CDR3 is 12 residues long. CDR1 and CDR2 from the germline V gene are MNHNY and SVGAGI (reference sequence). CDR3 in amino acids: CASRGDAETQYF. The DNA for the CDR3 is TGTGCCAGCAGAGGTGATGCGGAGACCCAGTACTTC.

This rearrangement joins TRBV4-2 to TRBJ2-7; tentatively, D is TRBD1 (5 bases). Germline V CDR1 and CDR2: LGHNA, YNFKEQ. CDR3 length equals 15 residues. Trimming left V 4 bases short and J 0 bases short, with 13 bases between. The CDR3 sequence: CASSRFDSSSYEQYF. The CDR3 DNA is TGTGCCAGCAGCCGATTTGACAGTAGCTCCTACGAGCAGTACTTC.

The chain joins TRBV7-2 to TRBJ1-1, with no clear D. V shed 5 bases and J shed 0 bases, with 10 bases lying between them. Germline V gene data show CDR1 as SGHTA and CDR2 as FQGNSA. CDR3 length: 14 amino acids. This CDR3 reads CASSRQLMNTEAFF. The CDR3 DNA sequence: TGTGCCAGCAGCCGACAACTCATGAACACTGAAGCTTTCTTT. The variable domain in full, with the rest retrieved from reference TRBV7-2 and TRBJ1-1, is GAGVSQSPSNKVTEKGKDVELRCDPISGHTALYWYRQSLGQGLEFLIYFQGNSAPDKSGLPSDRFSAERTGGSVSTLTIQRTQQEDSAVYLCASSRQLMNTEAFFGQGTRLTVV.

The rearrangement links TRBV11-3 to TRBJ2-2; possible D gene TRBD1, 5 bases. The germline gives CDR1 SGHNT, CDR2 YENEEA. V was trimmed by 3 bases and J by 6 bases, leaving 14 bases between them. The CDR3 covers 15 residues. The chain's CDR3 is CASSFQGTEAGELFF. The DNA of the CDR3 is TGTGCCAGCAGCTTCCAGGGTACTGAGGCCGGGGAGCTGTTTTTT.

This chain joins TRBV7-2 and TRBJ2-3; 9 bases align to TRBD2. Germline-derived CDR1 and CDR2 are SGHTA and FQGNSA. This CDR3 region has 15 residues. The trim removed 1 base at V and 6 bases at J, leaving 5 bases unmatched. CDR3 sequence (DNA): TGTGCCAGCAGCTTAGTAGCGGGAGAGAGTGATACGCAGTATTTT. This encodes CASSLVAGESDTQYF.

The J gene is TRBJ2-7, the V gene TRBV4-1; D gene uncertain. In germline, CDR1 is MGHRA, CDR2 YSYEKL. Trimming stripped 0 bases from V and 2 bases from J, with 11 bases between. The CDR3 runs 15 residues. The CDR3 loop is CASSQDLVGTYEQYF. In nucleotides, the CDR3 is TGCGCCAGCAGCCAAGACCTAGTAGGGACCTACGAGCAGTACTTC.

The sample holds a few counts of this clonotype. The chain links TRBV9 to TRBJ2-1, with 12 positions matching TRBD2. The V gene's germline CDR1 is SGDLS and CDR2 YYNGEE. CDR3 length: 17 amino acids. The trim removed 5 bases at V and 8 bases at J, leaving 14 bases unmatched. The CDR3 sequence: CASSETSGSLLAYEQFF. In nucleotides, the CDR3 is TGTGCCAGCAGTGAGACTAGCGGGAGTTTGCTGGCCTATGAGCAGTTCTTC. The complete variable domain, with remaining parts taken from reference TRBV9 and TRBJ2-1, reads DSGVTQTPKHLITATGQRVTLRCSPRSGDLSVYWYQQSLDQGLQFLIQYYNGEERAKGNILERFSAQQFPDLHSELNLSSLELGDSALYFCASSETSGSLLAYEQFFGPGTRLTVL.

This clonotype was found a few times. V gene TRBV7-8 combines with J gene TRBJ1-4; D gene ambiguous. The CDR3 spans 17 residues. Trimming took off 0 bases at V and 7 bases at J, with 18 bases between the two ends. Germline values: CDR1 SGHVS, CDR2 FQNEAQ. The CDR3 loop reads CASSLALAPTSPEKLFF. The DNA of the CDR3 is TGTGCCAGCAGCTTAGCGCTGGCCCCGACCTCGCCTGAAAAACTGTTTTTT.

J is TRBJ1-4 and V is TRBV3-1; D not resolved. Germline-derived CDR1 and CDR2 are LGHDT and YNNKEL (reference sequence). Trimming pared 4 bases from V and 0 bases from J, leaving 6 bases between. The CDR3 is made up of 14 amino acids. The CDR3 coding sequence is TGTGCCAGCAGCCGACGGGCAACTAATGAAAAACTGTTTTTT. This sequence encodes CASSRRATNEKLFF.

This clonotype was counted only a few times. CDR3 sequence: CASSPDFAGNTIYF. DNA for the CDR3: TGTGCCAGCAGCCCGGACTTTGCTGGAAACACCATATATTTT. J is TRBJ1-3 and V is TRBV7-3; D unresolved. Germline CDR1 is SGHTA and CDR2 is FQGTGA. This CDR3 contains 14 residues. V was trimmed by 5 bases and J by 2 bases, leaving 10 bases between them.

The table lists this clonotype with many counts. J is TRBJ2-1 and V is TRBV11-3; unclear D gene. V lost 1 base, J lost 4 bases, and 5 bases lay in between. In germline, CDR1 is SGHNT, CDR2 YENEEA. The length of the CDR3 is 13 residues. CDR3 sequence: CASSLGVYNEQFF. The CDR3 DNA reads as TGTGCCAGCAGCTTAGGAGTTTACAATGAGCAGTTCTTC. Supplemented by reference TRBV11-3 and TRBJ2-1, the full variable domain reads EAGVVQSPRYKIIEKKQPVAFWCNPISGHNTLYWYLQNLGQGPELLIRYENEEAVDDSQLPKDRFSAERLKGVDSTLKIQPAELGDSAVYLCASSLGVYNEQFFGPGTRLTVL.